This is a list of T cell receptor beta chains from one sample in a study of regulatory T cells in long-lasting Graves disease. TCRdb re-analysed the multiplex PCR reads in MiXCR, keeping a single row per CDR3 protein. Here the sample spans just over 600,000 distinct CDR3 sequences, around 17% being singletons. These data also formed part of another study, on T cells in Graves' hyperthyroidism and ophthalmopathy.

The sequenced sample was peripheral blood mononuclear cells (PBMCs), obtained at new diagnosis, from a patient treated with antithyroid drugs. Receptor source: a woman aged 30 to 39 with Graves disease. Each CDR3 is given without its conserved first and last residue. The D gene is left open where the match is weak. Clone sizes are shown as how often the clone was seen (once, few, many) or a class if it is expanded.

>TRBD1|TRBV27|many
ASGFRDRVSNQPQH
>-|TRBV24-1|few
ATNDYGGSTDTQY
>-|TRBV6-9|few
ASSYGTVDEQY
>-|TRBV7-8|many
ASRPGYTLRMNTEAF
>-|TRBV5-4|few
ASSMSTDYNEQF
>TRBD1|TRBV20-1|few
SAKTGADEKLF
>TRBD2|TRBV24-1|few
ATTRGGAKDTQY
>TRBD1|TRBV3-1|many
ASTQGQGRTEAF
>TRBD2|TRBV5-4|few
ASSLWASGRHEQY
>-|TRBV10-2|few
ASSFDTTYEQY
>TRBD2|TRBV2|many
ASSVLRGRAEQY